A single sample gave rise to the 23 T cell receptor beta chains below, sequenced in a study of radiation and T cells in renal cell carcinoma (TCRdb year 2020). Library method: the immunoSEQ multiplex PCR assay. Held by TCRdb, this immuneACCESS table contains in-frame sequences only and omits some clones. Under half of the omission traces to an unresolved V gene where checked; the cause of the rest is unknown. In this sample the table shows approximately 150,000 clones, 88% of which occur a single time. Around 4.4% of the sample comes from the top ten. In the paper's terms, the time point label means: baseline pretreatment blood. The sample's treatment or condition, from its label and the paper: 15 Gy SBRT to primary tumor, nephrectomy 4 weeks later. This material consisted of blood, taken from a patient whose treatment included radiotherapy and nephrectomy. These receptors were collected from a woman in her sixties or seventies with renal cell carcinoma.

The chain has TRBV5-1 and TRBJ1-3; D uncertain. Between the trimmed V and J ends, which lost 3 bases and 2 bases, there was a span of 9 bases. CDR3 length: 14 amino acids. Germline V CDR1 and CDR2: SGHRS, YFSETQ. CDR3 protein: CASSWKAAGNTIYF. The CDR3 bases are TGCGCCAGCAGCTGGAAAGCGGCTGGAAACACCATATATTTT.

The chain joins TRBV19 to TRBJ2-1; D not resolved. The CDR3 extends over 11 amino acids. Germline V gene lookup returns CDR1 LNHDA and CDR2 SQIVND (reference sequence). The V end was cut by 5 bases, the J end by 8 bases, with 7 bases between. The chain's CDR3 is CASSVSDEQFF. CDR3 sequence (DNA): TGTGCCAGTAGTGTCTCTGATGAGCAGTTCTTC.

The chain links TRBV28 to TRBJ1-3, with no clear D. The CDR3 loop spans 15 amino acids. The germline V gene encodes CDR1 MDHEN and CDR2 SYDVKM. The V end was cut by 3 bases, the J end by 0 bases, with 9 bases between. The CDR3 is CASSFSRSSGNTIYF. Written as DNA, the CDR3 is TGTGCCAGCAGTTTTAGCAGAAGCTCTGGAAACACCATATATTTT.

In DNA, the CDR3 is TGCAGCGTTGCCAACCGATTACAGGGGGCTTCTGAAGCTTTCTTT. Amino acids: CSVANRLQGASEAFF. The J gene is TRBJ1-1, the V gene TRBV29-1; TRBD1 matches 9 bases. Trimming removed 4 bases from V and 6 bases from J; junction bases left unmatched: 12. The CDR3 contains 15 residues. The germline V gene has CDR1 SQVTM and CDR2 ANQGSEA.

The chain is built from TRBV5-1 and TRBJ2-3, with a tentative D call TRBD1 (5 bases). Germline CDR1 reads SGHRS; CDR2 reads YFSETQ. Trimming took 0 bases from V and 5 from J, leaving 7 bases between them. The CDR3 has 13 residues. In DNA, the CDR3 is TGCGCCAGCAGCTTGGAGGGGTTAGATACGCAGTATTTT. This gives the protein CASSLEGLDTQYF. The full variable domain, rest sourced from reference TRBV5-1 and TRBJ2-3, is KAGVTQTPRYLIKTRGQQVTLSCSPISGHRSVSWYQQTPGQGLQFLFEYFSETQRNKGNFPGRFSGRQFSNSRSEMNVSTLELGDSALYLCASSLEGLDTQYFGPGTRLTVL.

V gene TRBV4-3 combines with J gene TRBJ2-7; D could derive from TRBD1 or TRBD2 (5 bases each). CDR1 LGHNA and CDR2 YSLEER come from the germline V gene. This CDR3 region has 14 residues. Trimming took off 3 bases at V and 1 base at J, with 10 bases between the two ends. CDR3 in amino acids: CASSQAGRSYEQYF. In DNA form, the CDR3 reads TGCGCCAGCAGCCAGGCAGGGAGATCCTACGAGCAGTACTTC.

The CDR3 sequence is CASSAHGTGEEKLFF. The CDR3 DNA is TGTGCCAGCAGCGCCCATGGGACAGGGGAAGAAAAACTGTTTTTT. The V gene is TRBV9, the J gene TRBJ1-4, with 10 bases fitting TRBD1. Germline CDR1 reads SGDLS; CDR2 reads YYNGEE. This CDR3 is 15 amino acids long. Trimming removed 3 bases from V and 8 bases from J; junction bases left unmatched: 7. Looking up the rest from reference TRBV9 and TRBJ1-4 gives the full variable domain: DSGVTQTPKHLITATGQRVTLRCSPRSGDLSVYWYQQSLDQGLQFLIQYYNGEERAKGNILERFSAQQFPDLHSELNLSSLELGDSALYFCASSAHGTGEEKLFFGSGTQLSVL.

The chain joins TRBV6-1 to TRBJ2-7; unclear D gene. Per germline, CDR1 MNHNS and CDR2 SASEGT. Trimming shortened V by 2 bases and J by 4 bases, and 15 bases separated the two germline ends. This CDR3 is built from 15 residues. CDR3 sequence reads: CASSELGSDLYEQYF. Written as DNA, the CDR3 is TGTGCCAGCAGTGAACTAGGGTCTGACCTTTACGAGCAGTACTTC.

The table lists this clone with a few counts. This CDR3 reads CATSRDLAVQETQYF. The CDR3 nucleotides are TGTGCCACCAGCAGAGATTTGGCAGTTCAAGAGACCCAGTACTTC. V gene TRBV15 combines with J gene TRBJ2-5; D unresolved. Germline V gene data show CDR1 as LNHNV and CDR2 as YYDKDF (reference sequence). The V end was cut by 0 bases, the J end by 2 bases, with 10 bases between. This CDR3 is built from 15 residues.

The chain couples TRBV4-2 to TRBJ1-3; the D gene is possibly TRBD1 (5 bases). The CDR3 is 15 residues long. Per germline, CDR1 LGHNA and CDR2 YNFKEQ. Trimming removed 5 bases at V and 2 bases at J, with 13 bases between. The DNA of the CDR3 is TGTGCCAGCAGCGAAATGACAGTCGCTGGAAACACCATATATTTT. Translated: CASSEMTVAGNTIYF.

The chain has TRBV15 and TRBJ1-5; the D gene is possibly TRBD1 (6 bases). Trimming stripped 0 bases from V and 1 base from J, with 7 bases between. The V gene's germline CDR1 is LNHNV and CDR2 YYDKDF (reference sequence). This CDR3 contains 15 residues. The CDR3 DNA sequence: TGTGCCACCAGCAGAGACCAGGGGAGCAATCAGCCCCAGCATTTT. It codes for CATSRDQGSNQPQHF.

On this clone itself: In the same sample, other DNA sequences code for this CDR3. The chain carries TRBV7-9 and TRBJ1-1; no firm D call. There are 14 residues in the CDR3. The V end lost 2 bases, the J end lost 4 bases, and 11 bases lay between the germline ends. Per the germline V gene, CDR1 is SEHNR and CDR2 is FQNEAQ (reference sequence). The CDR3 spells CASSLSGFGTEAFF. The DNA for the CDR3 is TGTGCCAGCAGCTTAAGTGGATTTGGCACTGAAGCTTTCTTT.

The chain recombines TRBV6-1 with TRBJ1-2; 9 positions match TRBD1. J gave up 5 bases and V 6 bases, and 7 bases lay outside the gene matches. Germline-derived CDR1 and CDR2 are MNHNS and SASEGT. The CDR3 has 14 residues. As DNA, the CDR3 is TGTGCCAGCAGGGGGGGACAGGGCTGGTATGGCTACACCTTC. As protein: CASRGGQGWYGYTF.

This clone was observed a handful of times. An end of the junction differs from the germline gene, which may be a read error. The genes are TRBV7-7 and TRBJ2-3; D remains unclear. The CDR3 is made up of 14 amino acids. Germline V lookup: CDR1 SSHAT, CDR2 FNYEAQ (reference sequence). This CDR3 is CASSLGHSTDTQYF. CDR3 in DNA: TGTGCTAGCAGCTTAGGTCATAGCACAGATACGCAGTATTTT. Full variable domain (rest looked up from reference TRBV7-7 and TRBJ2-3): GAGVSQSPRYKVTKRGQDVTLRCDPISSHATLYWYQQALGQGPEFLTYFNYEAQPDKSGLPSDRFSAERPEGSISTLTIQRTEQRDSAMYRCASSLGHSTDTQYFGPGTRLTVL.

This clone has a handful of counts. J is TRBJ1-3 and V is TRBV2; possibly TRBD1 for D (5 bases). The CDR3 has 13 residues. V was cut by 4 bases and J by 11 bases, with 15 bases left in between. Germline V gene data show CDR1 as SNHLY and CDR2 as FYNNEI. The CDR3 protein is CASSGGLGDSIYF. As DNA, the CDR3 is TGTGCCAGCAGTGGGGGATTAGGGGACTCCATATATTTT.

J is TRBJ1-2 and V is TRBV4-2; TRBD1 matches 9 bases. The CDR3 sequence is 15 residues long. V lost 3 bases and J lost 8; bases outside the gene matches: 10. Germline lookup yields CDR1 LGHNA and CDR2 YNFKEQ. CDR3 in DNA: TGTGCCAGCAGCCAGCCGGGACAGGGCGAGGAGGGCTACACCTTC. As protein: CASSQPGQGEEGYTF.

The chain recombines TRBV7-9 with TRBJ1-3; no firm D call. The CDR3 covers 13 residues. Trimming stripped 1 base from V and 3 bases from J, with 4 bases between. Germline lookup yields CDR1 SEHNR and CDR2 FQNEAQ (reference sequence). CDR3 DNA sequence: TGTGCCAGCAGCTTAGTTGATGGAAACACCATATATTTT. It is translated as CASSLVDGNTIYF.

V and J are TRBV18 and TRBJ2-5; D ambiguous. Germline lookup yields CDR1 KGHSH and CDR2 LQKENI. With 0 bases removed from V and 7 bases from J, the gap between germline ends came to 12 bases. The CDR3 spans 14 residues. This CDR3 is CASSPPSQVGTQYF. The CDR3 region has the DNA TGTGCCAGCTCACCACCGTCTCAGGTCGGGACCCAGTACTTC.

The CDR3 region has the DNA TGTGCCAGCAGCGGCGGGACAGGGTTTAGGTCCGGGGAGCTGTTTTTT. Translated: CASSGGTGFRSGELFF. V gene TRBV9 combines with J gene TRBJ2-2, with 9 bases matching TRBD1. This CDR3 comprises 16 residues. Germline CDR1 SGDLS, CDR2 YYNGEE. V shed 3 bases and J 6 bases; nucleotides not matched to a gene: 9.

The chain links TRBV23-1 to TRBJ1-2; D is undetermined. TRBV23-1 is reported as an ORF; its role is uncertain. This CDR3 is built from 13 residues. Trimming shortened V by 6 bases and J by 3 bases, and 11 bases separated the two germline ends. The CDR3 sequence is CASSHLKHYGYTF. The DNA for the CDR3 is TGCGCCAGCAGCCACCTTAAACACTATGGCTACACCTTC.

J is TRBJ2-7 and V is TRBV28; D is ambiguous. Germline V lookup: CDR1 MDHEN, CDR2 SYDVKM. With 7 bases removed from V and 4 bases from J, the gap between germline ends came to 23 bases. This CDR3 has 16 residues. Here the CDR3 reads CASTSDPGRSAYEQYF. CDR3 DNA sequence: TGTGCCAGCACTTCGGATCCAGGCAGGTCAGCTTACGAGCAGTACTTC. The full variable domain, its missing parts supplied by reference TRBV28 and TRBJ2-7, is DVKVTQSSRYLVKRTGEKVFLECVQDMDHENMFWYRQDPGLGLRLIYFSYDVKMKEKGDIPEGYSVSREKKERFSLILESASTNQTSMYLCASTSDPGRSAYEQYFGPGTRLTVT.

The J gene is TRBJ1-4, the V gene TRBV28; D remains ambiguous. The CDR3 is 15 amino acids. The germline V and J ends were trimmed by 1 base and 0 bases, with 6 bases remaining between them. From germline, CDR1 is MDHEN and CDR2 SYDVKM. CDR3 loop: CASSLYGATNEKLFF. CDR3 sequence (DNA): TGTGCCAGCAGTTTATACGGGGCAACTAATGAAAAACTGTTTTTT. Together with reference TRBV28 and TRBJ1-4, the CDR3 gives the full variable domain: DVKVTQSSRYLVKRTGEKVFLECVQDMDHENMFWYRQDPGLGLRLIYFSYDVKMKEKGDIPEGYSVSREKKERFSLILESASTNQTSMYLCASSLYGATNEKLFFGSGTQLSVL.

The chain couples TRBV6-1 to TRBJ1-6; 7 bases match TRBD1. Germline values: CDR1 MNHNS, CDR2 SASEGT. CDR3 size: 14 residues. V trimming: 11 bases; J trimming: 6 bases; junction bases outside the gene matches: 10. The CDR3 loop reads CAVLQGFLNSPLHF. The DNA for the CDR3 is TGTGCCGTACTACAGGGGTTTCTTAATTCACCCCTCCACTTT.